This T cell receptor beta chain was recorded in a study of cytomegalovirus exposure and HLA in healthy donors. Whole-study results and caveats: Differences between HLA loci emerged in a later analysis of TCR association rates, with DRB1 most and HLA-C fewest.

CDR3 length: 13 amino acids. Germline lookup yields CDR1 GTSNPN and CDR2 SVGIG (reference sequence). J lost 3 bases, V lost 3 bases, and 2 bases had no gene match. The donors (healthy individuals) were bone marrow donors. To note about this clone: Its antigen remains unknown.

PCR involved 60 Vbeta and 13 Jbeta primers. The table came from immunoSEQ multiplex PCR; TCRdb's copy has only in-frame clones and leaves some out. Among 140,000 to 150,000 clones listed, around 75% were seen once. The chain couples TRBV30 to TRBJ2-7; TRBD1 agrees at 10 bases. The clonotype originates from a man aged 30-40 years in good health and CMV-seronegative. Sequences were obtained from PBMCs. The CDR3 loop reads CAWRGDRGYEQYF. The CDR3 nucleotides are TGTGCCTGGAGAGGGGACAGGGGCTACGAGCAGTACTTC.